This entry features one TCR beta chain sequence. What it recognizes is unknown. The 5'RACE method, run with constant-segment primers, produced TCR alpha and TCR beta cDNA libraries (carrying sample barcodes and UMIs). TCRdb redid the calling of the 5' RACE reads with MiXCR, one entry per CDR3 protein. The table records 550,000 to 600,000 distinct CDR3 sequences, approximately 21% of them present only once. There are 16 residues in the CDR3. V shed 6 bases, J shed 3 bases, and the junction held 14 bases outside the gene matches. Germline V gene lookup returns CDR1 DFQATT and CDR2 SNEGSKA (reference sequence). The data originate from a study of T-cell memory formation after mild COVID-19. Study in general: Largely donor-specific TCR clusters were found.

Broader study findings: Balance between CD4 and CD8 was seen in clones contracting day 15 to 85, and a CD4+ lean was seen in later expanders. Cross-reactive memory apparently joined, as some responding clones appeared in pre-infection memory.

This receptor was identified in an adult woman who had mild COVID-19 (a few samples of this study predate the infection). Cell type and time point are not known. The sequenced sample consisted of PBMCs or a T cell subset sorted from them (not recorded which). The chain employs TRBV20-1 and TRBJ2-7; TRBD2 matches 10 bases. CDR3 amino acids: CSARGTSGIAVYEQYF. CDR3 sequence (DNA): TGCAGTGCCCGTGGCACTAGCGGGATCGCGGTCTACGAGCAGTACTTC.